The 11 T cell receptor beta chains listed next were all sequenced from one sample in a study of CD8+ T cells in alopecia areata. RNA extraction and reverse transcription yielded cDNA as sequencing template. Produced via immunoSEQ multiplex PCR; TCRdb's table is partial and in-frame only. The repertoire consists of roughly 180,000 clones, with roughly 50% occurring once and the leading ten covering 11%. Treatment in this sample: oral pan-JAK inhibitor, 5-10 mg twice daily. The source was CD8+ T cells sorted from blood, collected at week 24, from a patient treated with tofacitinib. These receptors all come from a human donor with alopecia areata.

This chain links TRBV9 with TRBJ2-3, with D maybe TRBD1 (7 bases). CDR3 length: 15 residues. V lost 4 bases to trimming and J lost 1 base, with 13 bases between them. The germline V gene has CDR1 SGDLS and CDR2 YYNGEE. The CDR3: CASSPRGQRTDTQYF. The CDR3 coding sequence is TGTGCCAGCAGCCCGCGGGGACAGCGCACAGATACGCAGTATTTT.

V usage is TRBV6-5 and J usage is TRBJ1-2; D is perhaps TRBD1 (6 bases). The CDR3 covers 12 residues. V was clipped by 4 bases and J by 4 bases, with 7 bases between them. The germline V gene has CDR1 MNHEY and CDR2 SVGAGI. CDR3 sequence reads: CASSLDSYGYTF. DNA of the CDR3: TGTGCCAGCAGTTTGGACAGCTATGGCTACACCTTC.

A word on this clone: The sample contains more than one DNA sequence encoding this CDR3. The chain has TRBV27 and TRBJ2-7, with 7 bases aligning to TRBD2. CDR1 is MNHEY, CDR2 SMNVEV, per germline (reference sequence). The CDR3 is 11 amino acids. With 8 bases clipped from V and 3 bases from J, the junction kept 1 base outside the gene matches. CDR3 in amino acids: CASGGGYEQYF. The CDR3 DNA reads TGTGCCAGCGGCGGGGGCTACGAGCAGTACTTC.

V and J are TRBV11-2 and TRBJ1-6; D is unresolved. Trimming left V 1 base short and J 10 bases short, with 8 bases between. This CDR3 contains 13 residues. Looked up from germline, CDR1 is SGHAT and CDR2 is FQNNGV. In DNA, the CDR3 is TGTGCCAGCAGCTTAGTGTCGGGATCACCCCTCCACTTT. Translating it yields CASSLVSGSPLHF.

The table lists this clone with a few counts. V usage is TRBV19 and J usage is TRBJ2-1; D is undetermined. The CDR3 loop spans 14 amino acids. Trimming took off 0 bases at V and 10 bases at J, with 13 bases between the two ends. Looked up from germline, CDR1 is LNHDA and CDR2 is SQIVND (reference sequence). CDR3 loop: CASSIDGEALEQFF. The CDR3 DNA sequence: TGTGCCAGTAGTATAGATGGGGAAGCCTTGGAGCAGTTCTTC.

V is TRBV4-3 and J is TRBJ2-3; D may correspond to TRBD1 or TRBD2 (5 bases each). The CDR3 has 13 residues. V lost 2 bases, J lost 12 bases, and 15 bases lay in between. Germline lookup yields CDR1 LGHNA and CDR2 YSLEER. The CDR3 DNA sequence: TGCGCCAGCAGCCAACTTGAGGGGCCGATCCAGTATTTT. It specifies CASSQLEGPIQYF.

The chain joins TRBV27 to TRBJ2-7, with D perhaps matching TRBD2 (7 bases). V lost 5 bases to trimming and J lost 2 bases, with 13 bases between them. Germline CDR1 MNHEY, CDR2 SMNVEV (reference sequence). This CDR3 is 14 amino acids long. CDR3 nucleotides: TGTGCCAGCAGTAGTCGGGGGGCGGCCTACGAGCAGTACTTC. Residues: CASSSRGAAYEQYF.

This clone appeared a few times. The chain links TRBV29-1 to TRBJ1-4; D uncertain. Trimming left V 4 bases short and J 0 bases short, with 6 bases between. The CDR3 length is 13 residues. Germline V gene lookup returns CDR1 SQVTM and CDR2 ANQGSEA. CDR3 sequence: CSVVSATNEKLFF. The DNA for the CDR3 is TGCAGCGTTGTGAGTGCAACTAATGAAAAACTGTTTTTT.

V usage is TRBV30 and J usage is TRBJ2-1; D ambiguous. This CDR3 has 12 residues. The germline V gene encodes CDR1 GTSNPN and CDR2 SVGIG (reference sequence). Trimming took off 3 bases at V and 7 bases at J, with 10 bases between the two ends. The chain's CDR3 is CAWRQNSNEQFF. Written as DNA, the CDR3 is TGTGCCTGGAGACAGAATAGTAATGAGCAGTTCTTC.

CDR3 nucleotides: TGCGCCAGCAAAAGGGGGATTACTAGCACAGATACGCAGTATTTT. It translates to CASKRGITSTDTQYF. The rearrangement joins TRBV4-3 to TRBJ2-3; D perhaps matches TRBD1 (6 bases). The CDR3 is 15 residues long. V was pared by 7 bases and J by 0 bases, with 14 bases between. Germline lookup yields CDR1 LGHNA and CDR2 YSLEER.

This clone was seen once. The chain carries TRBV6-6 and TRBJ2-7, with D perhaps TRBD2 (6 bases). The CDR3 totals 15 residues. The V gene's germline CDR1 is MNHNY and CDR2 SVGAGI (reference sequence). V was cut by 6 bases and J by 7 bases, with 22 bases left in between. This CDR3 is CASSHPLGPRGEQYF. The CDR3 DNA reads as TGTGCCAGCAGCCATCCGTTGGGGCCCCGGGGGGAGCAGTACTTC.